This T cell receptor beta chain originates from a study of cytomegalovirus exposure and HLA in healthy donors. Notes on the study in general: Despite most TCR sequences being rare, some public TCRs occurred in many donors. For cytomegalovirus status, the classifier reportedly gave diagnoses with high specificity and sensitivity. As immune exposure information, only CMV serostatus was available.

About this clone itself: Its antigen is currently unknown.

Germline V gene data show CDR1 as LNHDA and CDR2 as SQIVND (reference sequence). The CDR3 loop spans 12 amino acids. Between the trimmed V and J ends, which lost 3 bases and 10 bases, there was a span of 11 bases. 60 Vbeta and 13 Jbeta primers were used in PCR. Using immunoSEQ multiplex PCR, the repertoire was profiled, and TCRdb retains in-frame clones only, with some absent. The sample has more than 100,000 clones; roughly 80% are singletons. The chain carries TRBV19 and TRBJ2-3; D not resolved. Source material: PBMCs. This TCR was sampled from a man in his thirties or forties in good health and CMV-seronegative. CDR3 protein: CASSIDGAAQYF. Here the CDR3 DNA reads TGTGCCAGTAGTATCGACGGCGCGGCGCAGTATTTT. The full variable domain, with the rest looked up from reference TRBV19 and TRBJ2-3, is DGGITQSPKYLFRKEGQNVTLSCEQNLNHDAMYWYRQDPGQGLRLIYYSQIVNDFQKGDIAEGYSVSREKKESFPLTVTSAQKNPTAFYLCASSIDGAAQYFGPGTRLTVL.